This TCR beta chain was identified in a study of control samples from healthy donors and cancer patients. Germline V gives CDR1 SQVTM, CDR2 ANQGSEA. The CDR3 is made up of 15 amino acids. The V segment lost 4 bases and the J segment 7 bases; nucleotides outside the gene matches: 10. Clones were read by immunoSEQ multiplex PCR, and TCRdb kept only the in-frame ones, dropping some. This sample has about 180,000 clones, with around 90% found just once. Sequenced input: blood. The chain uses TRBV29-1 and TRBJ2-3; 11 positions agree with TRBD2. The sequence was collected from a man younger than 45 in good health. Here the CDR3 reads CSVAPLAGDLNTQYF. The CDR3 DNA is TGCAGCGTTGCCCCACTAGCGGGAGACTTAAATACGCAGTATTTT.